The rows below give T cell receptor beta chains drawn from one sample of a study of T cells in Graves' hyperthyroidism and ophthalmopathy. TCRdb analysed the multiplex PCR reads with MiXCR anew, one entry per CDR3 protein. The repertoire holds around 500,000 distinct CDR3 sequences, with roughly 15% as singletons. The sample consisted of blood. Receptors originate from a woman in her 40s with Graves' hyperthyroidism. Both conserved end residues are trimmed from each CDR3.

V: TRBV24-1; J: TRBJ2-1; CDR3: ATSGGPSYNEQF
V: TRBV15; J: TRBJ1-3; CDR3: ATSLLGGNTIY
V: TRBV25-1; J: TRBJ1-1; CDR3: ASSVGTTYTEAF
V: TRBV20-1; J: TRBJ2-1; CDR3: SARDLLLAGGINEQF
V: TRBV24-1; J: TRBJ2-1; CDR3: ATSSSGGNEQF
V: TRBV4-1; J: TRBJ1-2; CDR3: ASSQEGGGAGVYGYT
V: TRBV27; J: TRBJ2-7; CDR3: ASSLSIGYSYEQY
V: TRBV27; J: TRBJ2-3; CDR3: ASSLKGAGTDTQY
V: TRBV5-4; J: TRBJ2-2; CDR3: ASSGGSGRAARELF
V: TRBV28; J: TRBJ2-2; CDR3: ASRRTSLELF
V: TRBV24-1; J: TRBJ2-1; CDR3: ATSAPESAGEQF
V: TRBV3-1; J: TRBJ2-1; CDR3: ASSQDPAVKQF
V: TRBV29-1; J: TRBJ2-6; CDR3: SVEVPQSSPVANVLT
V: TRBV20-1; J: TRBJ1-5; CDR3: SARVGGGNQPQH